The rows below give T cell receptor beta chains drawn from one sample of a study of blood T cell repertoires in COVID-19. The protocol was immunoSEQ multiplex PCR, while the TCRdb copy is restricted to in-frame clones and leaves out a portion. The repertoire includes roughly 83,000 clones, roughly 88% of them detected once, and under 8.5% sits in the top ten. The material sequenced was peripheral blood. Source of these receptors: a man aged 50 or older with active COVID-19. CDR3s include the opening cysteine and the closing phenylalanine or tryptophan. The D gene is left open where the match is weak. A row's size may be missing; if present it is once, few, many or a size class.

TGTGCCAGCAGCCCTGCCTTCTGGGGGGGATCCCAGTACTTC	CASSPAFWGGSQYF	TRBD2	TRBV11-2	TRBJ2-5	few
TGTGCTAGTGGTTTGGAGCGATACGAGCAGTACTTC	CASGLERYEQYF	-	TRBV12-5	TRBJ2-7	-
TGTGCCAGCAGTAATACTAACCTAGTGTATCAGCCCCAGCATTTT	CASSNTNLVYQPQHF	-	TRBV6-5	TRBJ1-5	few
TGTGCCAGCAGTTACAGGGGTATTCAGTACTTC	CASSYRGIQYF	TRBD1	TRBV27	TRBJ2-4	once
TGTGCCAGCAGCAACTCTCCGCAGGGAGGAGGCTACGAGCAGTACTTC	CASSNSPQGGGYEQYF	-	TRBV5-5	TRBJ2-7	once
TGTGCCAGCAGTCCGACGACTAGCGGGGAAGATACGCAGTATTTT	CASSPTTSGEDTQYF	TRBD2	TRBV28	TRBJ2-3	-
TGTGCCAGCAGCTCGACAGGGACCAATCAGCCCCAGCATTTT	CASSSTGTNQPQHF	TRBD1	TRBV7-9	TRBJ1-5	few
TGCTCTACAGGGACCGTAGATACGCAGTATTTT	CSTGTVDTQYF	-	TRBV19	TRBJ2-3	-
TGCGCCAGCAGCCAACCCACTAGCGGGAGTTTTTCCTACAATGAGCAGTTCTTC	CASSQPTSGSFSYNEQFF	TRBD2	TRBV4-1	TRBJ2-1	once
TGTGCCAGCAGTTACTCTACCATCCCCACCTATTCACAGTATTTT	CASSYSTIPTYSQYF	-	TRBV6-6	TRBJ2-3	-
TGTGCCAGCAGTTCCCCCGGGACAGGAGTATCAGATACGCAGTATTTT	CASSSPGTGVSDTQYF	TRBD1	TRBV28	TRBJ2-3	-
TGTGCCAGCAGCTTGGCGGGCCCCGGTTCTGGAAACACCATATATTTT	CASSLAGPGSGNTIYF	-	TRBV7-2	TRBJ1-3	-
TGTGCCAGCAGCTTACGTACGAGTGGCGGGCCGAGCTCCTACAATGAGCAGTTCTTC	CASSLRTSGGPSSYNEQFF	-	TRBV7-2	TRBJ2-1	few
TGTGCCAGCAGGGAGGGCAGGGAGGGTGGCTACACCTTC	CASREGREGGYTF	-	TRBV2	TRBJ1-2	-
TGCGCCAGCAGCCAAGTCGGCAGTGGGGGGGGACAGCCCCAGCATTTT	CASSQVGSGGGQPQHF	-	TRBV4-1	TRBJ1-5	-
TGTGCCAGCAGTTACCCGCAGGTTTCGAACTATGGCTACACCTTC	CASSYPQVSNYGYTF	-	TRBV6-6	TRBJ1-2	-
TGCGCCAGCAGCCTACGGACAGGGGTTCACGAGCAGTACTTC	CASSLRTGVHEQYF	TRBD1	TRBV5-1	TRBJ2-7	-
TGTGCCAGCAGCTTGAGTCACACAGATACGCAGTATTTT	CASSLSHTDTQYF	-	TRBV7-9	TRBJ2-3	once
TGCGCCAGCAGCCAGGACAGGGAGAACACTGAAGCTTTCTTT	CASSQDRENTEAFF	TRBD1	TRBV4-1	TRBJ1-1	-
TGTGCCAGCAGCTCATTACCGGGACAGGGGGTAACCGGGGAGCTGTTTTTT	CASSSLPGQGVTGELFF	TRBD1	TRBV7-9	TRBJ2-2	-
TGTGCCAGCAGCCAAGTAGGCGCGGCTAGCACAGATACGCAGTATTTT	CASSQVGAASTDTQYF	-	TRBV14	TRBJ2-3	-
TGTGCCAGCAGTTACGTAGCGGGAGCCTACAATGAGCAGTTCTTC	CASSYVAGAYNEQFF	TRBD2	TRBV6-2/TRBV6-3	TRBJ2-1	-
TGTGCCAGTAGTACGGGGAGCCCGAACACTGAAGCTTTCTTT	CASSTGSPNTEAFF	-	TRBV19	TRBJ1-1	once
TGTGCCAGCAGCTCGAGAAATTGGGACAGGGCGGATGCCGGGGAGCTGTTTTTT	CASSSRNWDRADAGELFF	TRBD1	TRBV7-3	TRBJ2-2	-
TGTGCCAGCAGCTTAGATTGGACTAGCGGGAGGGAGCAGTTCTTC	CASSLDWTSGREQFF	TRBD2	TRBV7-2	TRBJ2-1	-
TGTGCCATCAGTGGAATGCACGGCGGTGGACTAGCGGGAGGGCATAGCTCCTACAATGAGCAGTTCTTC	CAISGMHGGGLAGGHSSYNEQFF	TRBD2	TRBV10-3	TRBJ2-1	-
TGTGCCAGCAGCTCCCGAGACAGGGTTAATTCACCCCTCCACTTT	CASSSRDRVNSPLHF	TRBD1	TRBV9	TRBJ1-6	-
TGTGCCACCAGTACGGGGGACTACGAGCAGTACTTC	CATSTGDYEQYF	-	TRBV24-1	TRBJ2-7	-
TGTGCCAGCAGCTTGCGGCCGGGGGACGGCTACACCTTC	CASSLRPGDGYTF	-	TRBV14	TRBJ1-2	-
TGTGCCAGCAGTCCTGAGGGCAGGGGCTGGGAGACCCAGTACTTC	CASSPEGRGWETQYF	-	TRBV5-5	TRBJ2-5	-
TGTGCCAGCAGCTCCGGGTTTGGTGGATCCCAGCCCCAGCATTTT	CASSSGFGGSQPQHF	-	TRBV7-2	TRBJ1-5	-